These T cell receptor beta chains were read from a single sample in a study of early T cells in non-severe SARS-CoV-2 infection. A single record per CDR3 protein comes from TCRdb applying MiXCR to the 5' RACE reads. The data hold tens of thousands of distinct CDR3 sequences, with around 11% observed a single time. The material sequenced was whole blood, taken at baseline. Receptor source: an adult who was a healthcare worker with PCR-confirmed SARS-CoV-2 infection or an uninfected control (not recorded which). CDR3s include the opening cysteine and the closing phenylalanine or tryptophan. D genes are given only for firm matches. Clone sizes are given selectively: once, few, many, or a class where the clone is expanded.

>-|TRBJ2-1|TRBV7-8|-|11
CASSFKYEQFF
TGTGCCAGCAGCTTCAAGTATGAGCAGTTCTTC
>-|TRBJ2-7|TRBV27|TRBD1|15
CASSLSTGGRYEQYF
TGTGCCAGCAGTTTATCGACAGGGGGCCGCTACGAGCAGTACTTC
>few|TRBJ1-6|TRBV9|TRBD1|18
CASSVGSTGNPYNSPLHF
TGTGCCAGCAGCGTTGGATCGACAGGGAATCCCTATAATTCACCCCTCCATTTT
>few|TRBJ1-4|TRBV7-9|-|17
CASSSTKDTTTNEKLFF
TGTGCCAGCAGCTCGACGAAGGATACGACAACTAATGAAAAACTGTTTTTT
>once|TRBJ2-7|TRBV6-6|TRBD2|16
CASSDGASGVTYEQYF
TGTGCCAGCAGTGACGGGGCTAGCGGAGTCACTTACGAGCAGTACTTC
>few|TRBJ2-3|TRBV7-9|-|14
CASSLDGGQDTQYF
TGTGCCAGCAGCTTAGACGGGGGGCAGGATACGCAGTATTTT
>-|TRBJ2-4|TRBV12-3/TRBV12-4|TRBD2|14
CASSQTSGVNIQYF
TGTGCCAGCAGCCAAACTAGCGGGGTAAACATTCAGTACTTC
>few|TRBJ1-1|TRBV5-5|TRBD1|14
CATTSGGMATEAFF
TGTGCCACAACTTCAGGGGGAATGGCCACTGAAGCTTTCTTT
>-|TRBJ2-3|TRBV11-2|-|13
CASSLVLAGPGLF
TGTGCCAGCAGCTTAGTCTTGGCTGGCCCGGGTCTTTTT
>many|TRBJ2-3|TRBV5-5|-|14
CASSLVLRTDTQYF
TGTGCCAGCAGCTTGGTACTCCGCACAGATACGCAGTATTTT
>many|TRBJ2-6|TRBV5-1|-|17
CASSLPGHASGANVLTF
TGCGCCAGCAGCTTACCTGGGCATGCCTCTGGGGCCAACGTCCTGACTTTC
>-|TRBJ1-1|TRBV6-6|-|14
CASSLHLQGAEAFF
TGTGCCAGCAGTTTACACCTACAGGGCGCGGAAGCTTTCTTT
>many|TRBJ2-7|TRBV4-2|TRBD1|13
CASTGTGAYEQYF
TGTGCCAGCACCGGGACAGGGGCTTACGAGCAGTACTTC
>-|TRBJ2-1|TRBV28|-|14
CASSFLPDYNEQFF
TGTGCCAGCAGTTTTTTACCAGACTACAATGAGCAGTTCTTC
>many|TRBJ1-5|TRBV2|-|15
CASSEGRTSGQPQHF
TGTGCCAGCAGTGAGGGCCGGACAAGCGGTCAGCCCCAGCATTTT
>-|TRBJ2-5|TRBV29-1|TRBD2|15
CSVLGLASGGETQYF
TGCAGCGTGCTGGGGTTGGCTAGCGGTGGGGAGACCCAGTACTTC
>-|TRBJ2-3|TRBV4-2|TRBD1|20
CASSQGLRPMTGIGTDTRYF
TGTGCCAGCAGCCAAGGACTGCGTCCGATGACAGGGATAGGCACAGATACGCGGTATTTT
>many|TRBJ1-1|TRBV6-2/TRBV6-3|TRBD1|16
CASSYVQGGTNTEAFF
TGTGCCAGCAGTTACGTACAGGGGGGGACGAACACTGAAGCTTTCTTT
>many|TRBJ2-3|TRBV7-9|-|11
CASSSLDTQYF
TGTGCCAGCAGCTCCCTAGATACGCAGTATTTT
>-|TRBJ2-3|TRBV20-1|-|15
CSARDTRGFTDTQYF
TGCAGTGCTAGAGATACCAGGGGATTCACAGATACGCAGTATTTT
>-|TRBJ2-7|TRBV20-1|TRBD1|14
CSASSAGGEYEQYF
TGCAGTGCTAGCTCCGCAGGGGGAGAGTACGAGCAGTACTTC
>-|TRBJ1-5|TRBV20-1|-|15
CSAAAGTHSGQPQHF
TGCAGTGCCGCGGCCGGGACCCACAGCGGTCAGCCCCAGCATTTT
>few|TRBJ2-1|TRBV29-1|-|13
CSVGFYSYNEQFF
TGCAGCGTTGGTTTCTATAGCTACAATGAGCAGTTCTTC
>-|TRBJ1-1|TRBV5-7|-|14
CASSLDIRNTEAFF
TGTGCCAGCAGCTTGGATATTAGGAACACTGAAGCTTTCTTT
>-|TRBJ1-3|TRBV7-2|TRBD1|16
CASSFGRQGKRNTIYF
TGTGCCAGCAGCTTTGGGCGACAGGGAAAGAGAAACACCATATATTTT
>-|TRBJ1-2|TRBV20-1|-|12
CSARVDSNGYTF
TGCAGTGCTAGAGTGGACAGCAATGGCTACACCTTC
>-|TRBJ1-2|TRBV12-3/TRBV12-4|TRBD1|15
CASSLGDDRGYGYTF
TGTGCCAGCAGTTTGGGGGACGACAGGGGTTATGGCTACACCTTC
>-|TRBJ1-4|TRBV9|TRBD1|14
CASSAGQGVEKLFF
TGTGCCAGCAGTGCGGGACAGGGAGTGGAAAAACTGTTTTTT
>many|TRBJ2-2|TRBV5-1|TRBD1|17
CASSLDRSRSGTGELFF
TGCGCCAGCAGTCTGGACAGGAGCCGCTCGGGCACCGGGGAGCTGTTTTTT
>-|TRBJ1-2|TRBV4-1|-|16
CASSQEYSSITYGYTF
TGCGCCAGCAGCCAAGAGTATTCCTCGATAACTTATGGCTACACCTTC
>few|TRBJ1-4|TRBV5-1|-|16
CASSPVTPEGIEKLFF
TGCGCCAGCAGCCCGGTAACCCCAGAAGGGATTGAAAAACTGTTTTTT
>few|TRBJ1-4|TRBV29-1|TRBD1|15
CSATTFTGAVEKLFF
TGCAGCGCCACCACTTTCACAGGGGCTGTTGAAAAACTGTTTTTT
>-|TRBJ2-1|TRBV7-9|TRBD2|14
CASSWGLAGGEQFF
TGTGCCAGCAGCTGGGGACTAGCGGGGGGTGAGCAGTTCTTC
>-|TRBJ2-7|TRBV9|TRBD1|13
CASSVGTAYEQYF
TGTGCCAGCAGCGTGGGGACAGCCTACGAGCAGTACTTC
>many|TRBJ1-1|TRBV28|-|13
CASPSRLNTEAFF
TGTGCCAGCCCCAGCCGATTGAACACTGAAGCTTTCTTT
>few|TRBJ2-7|TRBV18|-|14
CASSPNRGGHEQYF
TGTGCCAGCTCACCGAACAGGGGAGGCCACGAGCAGTACTTC
>-|TRBJ2-3|TRBV7-8|TRBD1|17
CASSLSRGPAGTDTQYF
TGTGCCAGCAGCTTAAGCAGGGGGCCAGCGGGCACAGATACGCAGTATTTT
>-|TRBJ2-2|TRBV28|TRBD1|15
CASRRQGISSGELFF
TGTGCCAGCAGACGACAGGGAATCAGCTCCGGGGAGCTGTTTTTT
>few|TRBJ2-1|TRBV3-1|TRBD2|18
CASSLGLAGGLGSNEQFF
TGTGCCAGCAGCCTGGGACTAGCGGGGGGTTTAGGGAGCAATGAGCAGTTCTTC
>-|TRBJ2-2|TRBV28|-|15
CASSSGGANTGELFF
TGTGCCAGCAGTTCCGGGGGAGCTAACACCGGGGAGCTGTTTTTT
>few|TRBJ2-4|TRBV7-9|-|16
CASSMDSVLTKNIQYF
TGTGCCAGCAGTATGGATTCGGTTCTTACCAAAAACATTCAGTACTTC
>-|TRBJ2-1|TRBV19|TRBD2|17
CASNPRRGGSSYNEQFF
TGTGCCAGTAACCCTCGGCGGGGCGGGAGCTCCTACAATGAGCAGTTCTTC
>many|TRBJ2-1|TRBV28|-|15
CASGRTNGVYNEQFF
TGTGCCAGCGGTAGGACCAACGGCGTTTACAATGAGCAGTTCTTC
>few|TRBJ2-7|TRBV27|-|14
CASSLIHGIGEQYF
TGTGCCAGCAGTTTAATTCACGGCATAGGCGAGCAGTACTTC
>many|TRBJ1-3|TRBV7-2|TRBD1|18
CASSFHPGPGQGADTIYF
TGTGCCAGCAGCTTCCATCCCGGTCCGGGACAGGGGGCCGACACCATATATTTT
>few|TRBJ2-5|TRBV29-1|TRBD1|13
CSVTGTVQETQYF
TGCAGCGTTACCGGGACAGTACAAGAGACCCAGTACTTC
>many|TRBJ1-5|TRBV7-9|TRBD1|14
CASAKGALGQPQHF
TGTGCCAGCGCCAAGGGGGCGCTGGGTCAGCCCCAGCATTTT
>many|TRBJ2-5|TRBV3-1|TRBD2|18
CASSRRTVGTSGKETQYF
TGTGCCAGCAGCCGCCGGACTGTCGGTACTAGCGGTAAAGAGACCCAGTACTTC
>many|TRBJ2-3|TRBV7-8|-|14
CASSSLSLTDTQYF
TGTGCCAGCAGCTCTTTATCCTTAACAGATACGCAGTATTTT
>many|TRBJ2-5|TRBV6-2/TRBV6-3|-|18
CASSSLRRDGKYQETQYF
TGTGCCAGCAGTTCCCTGCGCCGGGACGGAAAGTACCAAGAGACCCAGTACTTC
>few|TRBJ2-2|TRBV7-8|-|13
CASSQRNTGELFF
TGTGCCAGCAGCCAGCGAAACACCGGGGAGCTGTTTTTT
>-|TRBJ2-4|TRBV30|-|12
CALGRQGDIQYF
TGTGCCTTGGGACGGCAAGGGGACATTCAGTACTTC
>-|TRBJ1-2|TRBV5-4|-|13
CASSSDSDYGYTF
TGTGCCAGCAGCTCCGACAGTGACTATGGCTACACCTTC
>-|TRBJ2-1|TRBV29-1|-|16
CSAIPRGLAKSPEQFF
TGCAGCGCAATACCCAGGGGTCTAGCGAAAAGCCCTGAGCAGTTCTTC
>many|TRBJ2-5|TRBV7-3|-|14
CASSIAGGAETQYF
TGTGCCAGCAGCATCGCCGGGGGCGCGGAGACCCAGTACTTC